Detailed here is one T cell receptor (beta chain). The CDR3 consists of 13 residues. Trimming stripped 0 bases from V and 0 bases from J, with 4 bases between. CDR1 is SGHNT and CDR2 is YYREEE in the germline V gene (reference sequence). The data stem from a study of blood T cell repertoires in COVID-19. Whole-study context: Sites across the United States, Italy and Spain contributed samples from acute and convalescent COVID-19.

The assay was immunoSEQ multiplex PCR, and TCRdb's table has in-frame clones only and misses some. The sample lists tens of thousands of clones, roughly 86% seen once, with roughly 14% in the top ten. This receptor was taken from a human donor in a cohort sampled during active COVID-19. The genes are TRBV5-4 and TRBJ2-7, with D unclear. The sample taken for sequencing was peripheral blood. The CDR3 DNA is TGTGCCAGCAGCTTGGGTAACTCCTACGAGCAGTACTTC. Protein sequence: CASSLGNSYEQYF.